What follows are 8 T cell receptor beta chains derived from one specimen sequenced in a study of beta chain features in type 1 diabetes. Study-level points and caveats: All four CD4+ subsets from Type 1 diabetes patients carried moderately but significantly shorter TCRB CDR3s.

cDNA synthesis used the whole RNA isolate, giving expressed TCRB sequences. Libraries were prepared by immunoSEQ multiplex PCR; TCRdb keeps only in-frame clonotypes and omits some of them. The sample lists around 690,000 clones, around 12% occurring once. Antigens for these TCRs are unknown. The sequenced sample was naive CD4+ T cells from blood. These TCRs come from a man aged 25 to 40 with type 1 diabetes.

J is TRBJ1-2 and V is TRBV30; possibly TRBD1 for D (6 bases). This CDR3 has 15 residues. The germline CDR1 and CDR2 sequences are GTSNPN and SVGIG (reference sequence). The ends were cut back, 2 bases at V and 1 base at J, with 14 bases in the middle. The CDR3 DNA sequence: TGTGCCTGGAGTTCTGGACAGAAGCATAACTATGGCTACACCTTC. Amino acids: CAWSSGQKHNYGYTF.

In its sample, this clone was seen a few times. The gene calls are TRBV4-3 and TRBJ2-6, with a possible D match to TRBD1 (6 bases). The CDR3 covers 21 residues. Trimming left V 0 bases short and J 4 bases short, with 25 bases between. Germline-derived CDR1 and CDR2 are LGHNA and YSLEER. For the CDR3, the DNA is TGCGCCAGCAGCCAAGATACCACCTTCGGTTGGAAGGGGGACGGGGCCAACGTCCTGACTTTC. Encoded protein: CASSQDTTFGWKGDGANVLTF.

The chain combines TRBV4-1 with TRBJ2-1; TRBD2 agrees at 10 bases. The trim removed 4 bases at V and 6 bases at J, leaving 9 bases unmatched. CDR1 MGHRA and CDR2 YSYEKL come from the germline V gene. The CDR3 has 16 residues. The CDR3 loop is CASSLSPSGGSNEQFF. The CDR3 region has the DNA TGCGCCAGCAGCCTTTCTCCTAGCGGGGGAAGCAATGAGCAGTTCTTC.

V and J are TRBV30 and TRBJ1-6, with 9 bases that match TRBD1. Germline CDR1 GTSNPN, CDR2 SVGIG (reference sequence). The CDR3 loop spans 13 amino acids. The CDR3 loop reads CARGDRDNSPLHF. CDR3 nucleotide sequence: TGTGCGAGGGGGGACAGGGATAATTCACCCCTCCACTTT.

The chain employs TRBV28 and TRBJ1-2, with TRBD1 matching over 9 bases. V gave up 5 bases and J gave up 3 bases; unmatched junction bases: 4. This CDR3 region has 14 residues. Germline V gene data show CDR1 as MDHEN and CDR2 as SYDVKM. CDR3 residues: CASSGQGRDYGYTF. The DNA of the CDR3 is TGTGCCAGCAGTGGACAGGGGAGGGACTATGGCTACACCTTC.

The gene calls are TRBV19 and TRBJ1-5, with a tentative D call TRBD1 (5 bases). Germline V gene sequence: CDR1 LNHDA, CDR2 SQIVND (reference sequence). The CDR3 runs to 13 residues. V was cut by 3 bases and J by 5 bases, with 8 bases left in between. The CDR3 loop reads CASSITGDQPQHF. In DNA form, the CDR3 reads TGTGCCAGTAGTATTACAGGAGATCAGCCCCAGCATTTT.

This clone occurred a few times. J is TRBJ2-4 and V is TRBV7-2; possible D gene TRBD1, 5 bases. Germline V gene lookup returns CDR1 SGHTA and CDR2 FQGNSA. The CDR3 extends over 14 amino acids. V lost 8 bases, J lost 0 bases, and 11 bases lay in between. CDR3 nucleotide sequence: TGTGCCAGCGGTAGGGGTCTAGCCAAAAACATTCAGTACTTC. This codes for CASGRGLAKNIQYF.

This chain uses TRBV10-3 with TRBJ1-2, with no clear D. This CDR3 is 13 amino acids long. V was shortened by 7 bases and J by 2 bases, with 11 bases between the two germline ends. Germline CDR1 reads ENHRY; CDR2 reads SYGVKD. CDR3 protein: CAITSEPNYGYTF. DNA for the CDR3: TGTGCCATCACCTCAGAACCGAACTATGGCTACACCTTC.